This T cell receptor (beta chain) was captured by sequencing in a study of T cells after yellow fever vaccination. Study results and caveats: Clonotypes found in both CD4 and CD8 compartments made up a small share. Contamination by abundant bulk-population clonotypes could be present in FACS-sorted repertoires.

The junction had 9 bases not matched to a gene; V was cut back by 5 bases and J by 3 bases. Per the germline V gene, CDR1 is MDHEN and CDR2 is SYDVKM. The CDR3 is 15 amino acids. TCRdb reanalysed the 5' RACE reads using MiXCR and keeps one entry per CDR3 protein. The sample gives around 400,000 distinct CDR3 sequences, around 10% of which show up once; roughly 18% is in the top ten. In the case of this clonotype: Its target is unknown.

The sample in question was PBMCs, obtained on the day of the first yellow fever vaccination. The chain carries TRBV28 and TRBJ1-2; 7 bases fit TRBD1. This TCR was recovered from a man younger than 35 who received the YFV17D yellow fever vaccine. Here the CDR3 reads CASSSGSGGDYGYTF. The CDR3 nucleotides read TGTGCCAGCAGTAGCGGGTCAGGGGGGGACTATGGCTACACCTTC.